This entry describes one TCR beta chain. Seattle-derived patients entered the study during active infection and were followed longitudinally. Trimming left V 0 bases short and J 4 bases short, with 15 bases between. Germline CDR1 LGHNA, CDR2 YNFKEQ. The length of the CDR3 is 16 residues. The data were taken from a study of blood T cell repertoires in COVID-19. Turning to the study itself: Sites in the United States, Italy and Spain provided acute and convalescent COVID-19 samples. PBMCs, B-cell-depleted T cells, or T cells were the source of the cDNA or gDNA that made up the material.

Original data processing: Reference gene primer amplification gave estimated nucleated cell counts. Only in-frame clones appear in the TCRdb table, and some are missing; sequencing was by immunoSEQ multiplex PCR. V, J and clone size were drawn from that table, and D and trimming were deduced from the DNA. Of 300,000 to 350,000 clones detected, roughly nine tenths appear once; the ten largest clones hold approximately 4.1%. The chain joins TRBV4-2 to TRBJ1-1, with unresolved D. Material for sequencing was peripheral blood. This sequence originates from a woman in her fifties or sixties with COVID-19, enrolled during active disease. The CDR3 region is CASSQEEGGVSTEAFF. The CDR3 coding sequence is TGTGCCAGCAGCCAAGAGGAGGGCGGGGTTTCCACTGAAGCTTTCTTT.